This T cell receptor (beta chain) came from a study of CD8 T cells in ankylosing spondylitis. One entry per CDR3 protein, called by TCRdb with MiXCR from the 5' RACE reads. The top ten clones hold 14% of a sample with about 200,000 distinct CDR3 sequences, about 7.3% of them seen once. Regarding the study as a whole: A TCR beta motif of roughly 8 highly homologous variants appeared characteristic of ankylosing spondylitis blood. In peripheral blood, disease-linked CD8+ clones occurred at relatively low frequencies.

There are a few counts of this clonotype. Its specificity is unknown. The CDR3 runs 14 residues. CDR1 is MNHEY and CDR2 is SVGEGT in the germline V gene. The V and J genes are TRBV6-2 or TRBV6-3 and TRBJ2-1, with 7 bases lining up with TRBD2. The origin of this receptor is a male donor with ankylosing spondylitis. The sequenced sample was blood, either unsorted or a sorted T cell fraction (not recorded which). In DNA form, the CDR3 reads TGTGCAACAGCACCCCGACTAGCTGACTATGAGCAGTTCTTC. This translates into CATAPRLADYEQFF.